A selection of T cell receptor beta chains follows, all from one sample in a study of T cells after posttransplantation cyclophosphamide. Method: immunoSEQ multiplex PCR; TCRdb's copy keeps in-frame clones and lacks some. The sample presents over 30,000 clones, none singletons. Sequenced: PBMCs. Receptor source: a girl between 10 and 17 years old in good health, CMV-negative, and a related stem cell transplant donor. The CDR3 runs from the conserved cysteine through the conserved F or W. D genes are given only for firm matches. Clone sizes are given selectively: once, few, many, or a class where the clone is expanded.

clone_size | d_call | j_call | v_call | cdr3_nt | cdr3_aa
NA | NA | TRBJ2-7 | TRBV12-2 | TGTGCAAGTCGCCCCCGGCCCTCCCCCTGCGGGGGCAGGGGTTACGAGCAGTACTTC | CASRPRPSPCGGRGYEQYF
many | TRBD2 | TRBJ2-4 | TRBV5-6 | TGTGCCAGCAGCTTGGAGGGAGGGAAAAACATTCAGTACTTC | CASSLEGGKNIQYF
many | NA | TRBJ1-2 | TRBV25-1 | TGTGCCAGCAGTGAGTGGGGGGGGGACTATGGCTACACCTTC | CASSEWGGDYGYTF
NA | TRBD1 | TRBJ2-5 | TRBV7-9 | TGTGCCAGCAGCTCGGGACAGGGGGGCGGAGAGACCCAGTACTTC | CASSSGQGGGETQYF
many | TRBD1 | TRBJ1-5 | TRBV19 | TGTGCCAGTAGGGGACCGGGACAGGGGGCAAGTCAGCCCCAGCATTTT | CASRGPGQGASQPQHF
many | NA | TRBJ2-1 | TRBV7-2 | TGTGCCAGCAGCTTTAGAACTAGCTCGGGCAATGAGCAGTTCTTC | CASSFRTSSGNEQFF
NA | TRBD1 | TRBJ1-6 | TRBV4-1 | TGCGCCAGCAGCCAAGCCGGGACAGGAGGTTCACCCCTCCACTTT | CASSQAGTGGSPLHF
many | NA | TRBJ1-4 | TRBV15 | TGTGCCACCAGCGAGTCACCAACTAATGAAAAACTGTTTTTT | CATSESPTNEKLFF
NA | TRBD2 | TRBJ2-5 | TRBV5-1 | TGCGCCAGCAGCTTCTCACCTAGCGGGAGGGCCGGGAGAGAGACCCAGTACTTC | CASSFSPSGRAGRETQYF
many | NA | TRBJ1-6 | TRBV4-1 | TGCGCCAGCGGAAAAACAGGGCCAAATTCACCCCTCCACTTT | CASGKTGPNSPLHF
many | NA | TRBJ1-6 | TRBV7-2 | TGTGCCAGCAGCTCTTTGGACAGAACTTCACCCCTCCACTTT | CASSSLDRTSPLHF
few | TRBD2 | TRBJ2-1 | TRBV7-9 | TGTGCCAGCAGCTTCAGGCTAGCGGGGTACAATGAGCAGTTCTTC | CASSFRLAGYNEQFF
NA | NA | TRBJ1-1 | TRBV15 | TGTGCCACCAGCAGGGGCCTTAACACTGAAGCTTTCTTT | CATSRGLNTEAFF
NA | TRBD1 | TRBJ2-7 | TRBV7-8 | TGTGCCAGCAGCTTTCTCGGGACAGGGACGTACGAGCAGTACTTC | CASSFLGTGTYEQYF
NA | TRBD1 | TRBJ2-7 | TRBV5-6 | TGTGCCAGCCGGCTGACAGGGAAGTACGAGCAGTACTTC | CASRLTGKYEQYF
NA | TRBD1 | TRBJ2-7 | TRBV7-2 | TGTGCCAGCAGCTTAGTGAGGGCAGGGGGCGGGTACGAGCAGTACTTC | CASSLVRAGGGYEQYF
NA | NA | TRBJ1-6 | TRBV25-1 | TGTGCCAGCAGTGACTCAGGGGAATCCGCACCCCTCCACTTT | CASSDSGESAPLHF
NA | TRBD1 | TRBJ2-7 | TRBV18 | TGTGCCAGCTCACCACAACAGGGGATAAGCTCCTACGAGCAGTACTTC | CASSPQQGISSYEQYF
few | NA | TRBJ1-5 | TRBV10-3 | TGTGCCATCAGACATGGCCCCAATCAGCCCCAGCATTTT | CAIRHGPNQPQHF
many | NA | TRBJ1-5 | TRBV5-1 | TGCGCCAGCAGCATCGGACAAGAAGAGCAGCCCCAGCATTTT | CASSIGQEEQPQHF
NA | TRBD1 | TRBJ2-5 | TRBV28 | TGTGCCAGCAGCCCGAACAGGGGGCAGCAAGAGACCCAGTACTTC | CASSPNRGQQETQYF
many | NA | TRBJ1-2 | TRBV18 | TGTGCCAGCTCACCACAGCAAGCGAACTATGGCTACACCTTC | CASSPQQANYGYTF
many | NA | TRBJ1-4 | TRBV14 | TGTGCCAGCAGCCAAGCCACGGGACTTAATGAAAAACTGTTTTTT | CASSQATGLNEKLFF
many | TRBD1 | TRBJ2-7 | TRBV11-2 | TGTGCCAGCAGCTCTCACAGGGGGCCCAGGCCCTACGAGCAGTACTTC | CASSSHRGPRPYEQYF
many | NA | TRBJ1-5 | TRBV21-1 | TGTGCCAGCAACAAAAGCTACGGGGGATATAGCAATCAGCCCCAGCATTTT | CASNKSYGGYSNQPQHF
few | TRBD1 | TRBJ2-2 | TRBV4-1 | TGCGCCAGCAGCCAAATATTGTGGGGACAGGGGGCCGACACCGGGGAGCTGTTTTTT | CASSQILWGQGADTGELFF
many | TRBD1 | TRBJ1-1 | TRBV4-2 | TGTGCCAGCAGCCAAGCGGACAGGGCCCCTGAAGCTTTCTTT | CASSQADRAPEAFF
NA | NA | TRBJ1-2 | TRBV9 | TGTGCCAGCACCGAAACTTTAAGGGAGAATGGCTACACCTTC | CASTETLRENGYTF
few | NA | TRBJ2-1 | TRBV21-1 | TGTGCCAGCAGCCGTCTTAGGAGGAGTAATGAGCAGTTCTTC | CASSRLRRSNEQFF
many | TRBD1 | TRBJ2-1 | TRBV7-3 | TGTGCCAGCAGCCGAGCCGGGACAGGCACTTCCAATGAGCAGTTCTTC | CASSRAGTGTSNEQFF
NA | NA | TRBJ2-4 | TRBV7-9 | TGTGCCAGCAGCTTAGGTCTGGGCCTACTAGCCAAAAACATTCAGTACTTC | CASSLGLGLLAKNIQYF
many | NA | TRBJ1-6 | TRBV7-3 | TGTGCCAGCAGCGAATCTCCGAGGGGGGGTTATTCACCCCTCCACTTT | CASSESPRGGYSPLHF
NA | NA | TRBJ2-2 | TRBV4-2 | TGTGCCAGCAGCCAAGAAATGGGGAGTACCGGGGAGCTGTTTTTT | CASSQEMGSTGELFF
NA | TRBD1 | TRBJ2-1 | TRBV6-5 | TGTGCCAGCAGTCAAACAGGGGGAGTGCAGTTCTTC | CASSQTGGVQFF
many | TRBD1 | TRBJ1-6 | TRBV11-2 | TGTGCCAGCAGCTTCCGAGGGACAGGGGGCGAATCACCCCTCCACTTT | CASSFRGTGGESPLHF
many | TRBD1 | TRBJ1-5 | TRBV30 | TGTGCCTGGAAACCGGGACAGGGGAGTAATCAGCCCCAGCATTTT | CAWKPGQGSNQPQHF
few | TRBD2 | TRBJ2-3 | TRBV4-2 | TGTGCCAGCAGCCAAGATAAGGCTAGCGGAAACACAGATACGCAGTATTTT | CASSQDKASGNTDTQYF
NA | NA | TRBJ1-2 | TRBV11-2 | TGTGCCAGCAGCGGCGAGGGGCGGGGGGTCAATGGCTACACCTTC | CASSGEGRGVNGYTF
few | NA | TRBJ2-1 | TRBV18 | TGTGCCAGCTCACCATGGACTGGAATCTCCTACAATGAGCAGTTCTTC | CASSPWTGISYNEQFF
few | TRBD2 | TRBJ2-5 | TRBV7-2 | TGTGCCAGCAGCCAAGGACTAGCGGGAGCAGTAGAGACCCAGTACTTC | CASSQGLAGAVETQYF
NA | NA | TRBJ2-1 | TRBV7-2 | TGTGCCAGCAGCTTCACGAGCTCCTACAATGAGCAGTTCTTC | CASSFTSSYNEQFF
few | NA | TRBJ2-5 | TRBV30 | TGTGCCTGGGCAGAACCTGCGCGGCCGCAAGAGACCCAGTACTTC | CAWAEPARPQETQYF
many | NA | TRBJ2-7 | TRBV7-2 | TGTGCCAGCAGCCGTCCCGGACAGTCTACCTACGAGCAGTACTTC | CASSRPGQSTYEQYF
many | NA | TRBJ1-1 | TRBV9 | TGTGCCAGCAGCCTCCTCCAGGGGACTGAAGCTTTCTTT | CASSLLQGTEAFF
many | NA | TRBJ1-2 | TRBV5-4 | TGTGCCAGCAGCTCGAATGGGGGCCTCTATGGCTACACCTTC | CASSSNGGLYGYTF